This entry features one TCR beta chain sequence. Its antigen is not identified. Repertoires were generated with immunoSEQ multiplex PCR, while TCRdb's copy carries only in-frame clones and drops some. The sample includes roughly 200,000 clones, approximately 79% of them seen just once. The sample comes from a study of cytotoxic CD8 clonotypes in ibrutinib-treated CLL. On the study more broadly: Mean yields were almost 260,000 productive templates and 90,000 or so productive rearrangements per sample. Overall study results and limits: Public clonotypes, found uncommonly, either contracted or stayed stable on treatment. Sampling times differed between sustained-remission and progressing patients. Ibrutinib response saw clonality rise, and progression saw it return toward baseline.

Germline CDR1 LNHNV, CDR2 YYDKDF (reference sequence). V dropped 5 bases and J dropped 2 bases, with 13 bases sitting between them. This CDR3 region has 14 residues. The clonotype comes from a human donor with chronic lymphocytic leukemia. The source material was PBMCs, sampled after 12 months of ibrutinib treatment. This chain joins TRBV15 and TRBJ2-7; D perhaps matches TRBD1 (6 bases). This chain's CDR3 is CATSADRSTYEQYF. CDR3 nucleotides: TGTGCCACCAGCGCCGACAGGTCCACCTACGAGCAGTACTTC.